This entry features one T cell receptor beta chain sequence. The antigen remains undetermined. Here immunoSEQ multiplex PCR was the method, and the copy in TCRdb shows in-frame clones only, minus some. The sample includes under 55,000 clones, more than 85% of them seen just once. The data belong to a study of graft-versus-host responses after intestinal transplantation. Overall study: The whole recipient group had anti-thymocyte globulin induction followed by tacrolimus and steroids for two to three years.

Study results and caveats: Those patients showing graft-donor T cell macrochimerism displayed high graft-versus-host to host-versus-graft clonal ratios in allografts.

Germline V gene lookup returns CDR1 MDHEN and CDR2 SYDVKM. The ends lost 6 bases at V and 2 bases at J; junction bases unmatched: 14. The CDR3 totals 17 residues. This sequence was found in a human patient who received an intestinal transplant, so some T cells may come from the graft donor. Sequenced here: PBMCs, sampled 524 days after transplant. This rearrangement joins TRBV28 to TRBJ2-3, with 7 bases lining up with TRBD1. CDR3 region: CASSFDLGDSNTDTQYF. As DNA, the CDR3 is TGTGCCAGCAGCTTTGACCTTGGGGACAGCAACACAGATACGCAGTATTTT.